The next 23 T cell receptor beta chains were all read from a single sample in a study of CD8+ T cells in alopecia areata. Treatment here: oral pan-JAK inhibitor, 5-10 mg twice daily. TCR sequencing used cDNA made by reverse transcription of extracted RNA. Sequencing was performed with immunoSEQ multiplex PCR; in TCRdb, only in-frame clones are kept and a portion is missing. This sample has approximately 210,000 clones, with 55% to 70% found just once. The input for sequencing was CD4+ T cells sorted from blood, taken at week 4, from a patient treated with tofacitinib. These receptors originate from a human donor with alopecia areata.

This chain uses TRBV9 with TRBJ1-4; D is unclear. This CDR3 has 14 amino acids. Looked up from germline, CDR1 is SGDLS and CDR2 is YYNGEE. V lost 2 bases and J lost 0, with 5 bases in between. CDR3 DNA: TGTGCCAGCAGCGTTCTAGCAACTAATGAAAAACTGTTTTTT. It encodes CASSVLATNEKLFF.

This clone was observed once. J is TRBJ1-2 and V is TRBV30; 9 nucleotides line up with TRBD1. The CDR3 has 14 residues. Germline trimming cut 2 bases from V and 4 bases from J; bases unmatched to any gene: 5. Germline assignment: CDR1 GTSNPN and CDR2 SVGIG (reference sequence). The CDR3 region is CAWSTDRGAYGYTF. For the CDR3, the DNA is TGTGCCTGGAGTACCGACAGGGGGGCCTATGGCTACACCTTC.

This clone has only a few counts. J is TRBJ2-7 and V is TRBV28, with D tentatively TRBD1 or TRBD2 (5 bases each). The CDR3 contains 11 residues. V was shortened by 5 bases and J by 12 bases, with 14 bases between the two germline ends. Per germline, CDR1 MDHEN and CDR2 SYDVKM. CDR3 bases: TGTGCCAGCAGTCCAGGGACCCTCGGGTACTTC. Translated, it gives CASSPGTLGYF.

V is TRBV7-2 and J is TRBJ1-2; D perhaps matches TRBD1 (6 bases). V lost 8 bases, J lost 6 bases, and 13 bases lay in between. Looked up from germline, CDR1 is SGHTA and CDR2 is FQGNSA. There are 12 residues in the CDR3. The CDR3 loop is CASSQGYDGYTF. The CDR3 DNA reads TGTGCCAGCTCCCAGGGGTACGATGGCTACACCTTC. The full variable domain, completed using reference TRBV7-2 and TRBJ1-2, is GAGVSQSPSNKVTEKGKDVELRCDPISGHTALYWYRQSLGQGLEFLIYFQGNSAPDKSGLPSDRFSAERTGGSVSTLTIQRTQQEDSAVYLCASSQGYDGYTFGSGTRLTVV.

The rearrangement links TRBV13 to TRBJ2-5; 9 bases are a match to TRBD1. V lost 5 bases and J lost 2; bases outside the gene matches: 3. Germline CDR1 PRHDT, CDR2 FYEKMQ (reference sequence). The CDR3 sequence is 14 residues long. The chain's CDR3 is CASSRGTGQETQYF. CDR3 nucleotide sequence: TGTGCCAGCAGCCGCGGGACAGGGCAAGAGACCCAGTACTTC.

This clone was detected only a few times. This rearrangement joins TRBV20-1 to TRBJ2-5; weak D call: TRBD2 (5 bases). This CDR3 has 10 residues. Trimming cost V 7 bases and J 2 bases, with 5 bases left between them. Germline V CDR1 and CDR2: DFQATT, SNEGSKA (reference sequence). The CDR3 nucleotides read TGCAGTGGACTACAAGAGACCCAGTACTTC. Its translation is CSGLQETQYF.

The CDR3 reads CASKNGLAGGHEQFF. The CDR3 DNA reads as TGTGCCAGCAAAAACGGACTAGCGGGGGGGCATGAGCAGTTCTTC. This sequence joins TRBV7-2 and TRBJ2-1; TRBD2 aligns across 15 bases. V shed 7 bases, J shed 8 bases, and the junction held 6 bases outside the gene matches. The CDR3 spans 15 residues. In germline, CDR1 is SGHTA, CDR2 FQGNSA.

The rearrangement joins TRBV7-9 to TRBJ2-1, with D maybe TRBD1 (5 bases). Per the germline V gene, CDR1 is SEHNR and CDR2 is FQNEAQ (reference sequence). V lost 7 bases and J 1 base, leaving 20 bases between the germline ends. This CDR3 has 17 amino acids. The CDR3 nucleotides are TGTGCCAGCACTTCCAGGGTGGCATTACAATCCTACAATGAGCAGTTCTTC. It encodes CASTSRVALQSYNEQFF.

This clone turned up a few times. The V and J genes are TRBV2 and TRBJ2-7; tentatively, D is TRBD1 or TRBD2 (5 bases each). This CDR3 comprises 13 residues. V lost 11 bases, J lost 2 bases, and 16 bases lay in between. CDR1 and CDR2 from the germline V gene are SNHLY and FYNNEI. CDR3 DNA: TGTGCCGGTTGGGACCCAGTGGCCTACGAGCAGTACTTC. This gives the protein CAGWDPVAYEQYF.

A single count supports this clone. Other DNA sequences within the sample encode an identical CDR3. The V call is TRBV4-3, the J call TRBJ1-1, with D possibly being TRBD1 (5 bases). Trimming took off 0 bases at V and 5 bases at J, with 7 bases between the two ends. CDR1 is LGHNA and CDR2 is YSLEER in the germline V gene. The CDR3 is 13 residues long. CDR3 bases: TGCGCCAGCAGCCAAGATGGGGGGACTGAAGCTTTCTTT. Its translation: CASSQDGGTEAFF.

The chain uses TRBV4-2 and TRBJ2-1, with 13 positions matching TRBD2. J gave up 6 bases and V 4 bases, and 9 bases lay outside the gene matches. The CDR3 consists of 17 residues. Per germline, CDR1 LGHNA and CDR2 YNFKEQ. This CDR3 reads CASSPARLAGGRNEQFF. The DNA for the CDR3 is TGTGCCAGCAGCCCCGCACGACTAGCGGGGGGTCGCAATGAGCAGTTCTTC.

The chain is built from TRBV5-1 and TRBJ2-5; D gene unclear. The length of the CDR3 is 14 residues. Trimming took 5 bases from V and 2 from J, leaving 13 bases between them. Looked up from germline, CDR1 is SGHRS and CDR2 is YFSETQ. The CDR3 spells CASRVFPSQETQYF. Written as DNA, the CDR3 is TGCGCCAGCAGGGTATTTCCTTCACAAGAGACCCAGTACTTC.

This rearrangement joins TRBV5-1 to TRBJ1-2; 9 bases are a match to TRBD1. Trimming removed 1 base from V and 8 bases from J; junction bases left unmatched: 9. CDR3 size: 15 residues. Germline lookup yields CDR1 SGHRS and CDR2 YFSETQ. The CDR3 reads CASSLNPGQGFGYTF. The CDR3 DNA is TGCGCCAGCAGCTTGAACCCGGGACAGGGATTCGGCTACACCTTC.

J is TRBJ2-5 and V is TRBV5-6, with 7 positions matching TRBD2. The CDR3 length is 15 residues. The germline CDR1 and CDR2 sequences are SGHDT and YYEEEE. V was clipped by 4 bases and J by 9 bases; unmatched bases: 15. The chain's CDR3 is CASSRLAGRVLAQYF. CDR3 DNA: TGTGCCAGCAGCCGATTAGCGGGCCGCGTTTTGGCCCAGTACTTC.

V usage is TRBV5-4 and J usage is TRBJ1-1; the match to TRBD1 covers 8 bases. CDR1 SGHNT and CDR2 YYREEE come from the germline V gene (reference sequence). Losses at the gene ends were 4 bases for V and 2 bases for J; bases not matched to a gene: 4. The CDR3 totals 14 residues. The CDR3 DNA reads as TGTGCCAGCAGCCGGACAGGGATAAACACTGAAGCTTTCTTT. It yields the protein CASSRTGINTEAFF.

This chain links TRBV20-1 with TRBJ1-2; 8 bases are a match to TRBD1. The CDR3 runs 11 residues. Trimming at V came to 5 bases and at J to 9 bases, leaving 5 bases not matched to a gene. Germline values: CDR1 DFQATT, CDR2 SNEGSKA (reference sequence). CDR3 sequence (DNA): TGCAGTGCTTTCGGACAGGGTAGCTACACCTTC. This translates into CSAFGQGSYTF.

The chain carries TRBV7-9 and TRBJ1-2; maybe TRBD1 (6 bases). Trimming removed 5 bases at V and 4 bases at J, with 17 bases between. Germline V gene data show CDR1 as SEHNR and CDR2 as FQNEAQ (reference sequence). This CDR3 has 15 amino acids. The DNA of the CDR3 is TGTGCCAGCAGCGCCTCAGGGGCGTCCCTCTATGGCTACACCTTC. This translates into CASSASGASLYGYTF.

This clone turned up a few times. This chain links TRBV7-2 with TRBJ2-3, with TRBD2 matching 10 bases. J was trimmed by 6 bases and V by 3 bases; bases with no gene match: 12. The CDR3 runs to 17 residues. Germline CDR1 reads SGHTA; CDR2 reads FQGNSA. The CDR3 protein is CASSLGSSLAGLDTQYF. CDR3 DNA: TGTGCCAGCAGCTTGGGGTCGTCACTAGCGGGGCTTGATACGCAGTATTTT.

V usage is TRBV7-9 and J usage is TRBJ1-6, with D perhaps TRBD1 (6 bases). Trimming took off 4 bases at V and 8 bases at J, with 12 bases between the two ends. This CDR3 contains 14 residues. Looked up from germline, CDR1 is SEHNR and CDR2 is FQNEAQ (reference sequence). CDR3 coding DNA: TGTGCCAGCAGCTCACAGGGACTTTATTCACCCCTCCACTTT. Translating it yields CASSSQGLYSPLHF. The complete variable domain, with remaining parts taken from reference TRBV7-9 and TRBJ1-6, reads DTGVSQNPRHKITKRGQNVTFRCDPISEHNRLYWYRQTLGQGPEFLTYFQNEAQLEKSRLLSDRFSAERPKGSFSTLEIQRTEQGDSAMYLCASSSQGLYSPLHFGNGTRLTVT.

Written as DNA, the CDR3 is TGTGCCAGCAGCCAACAGGGGTATACGCAGTATTTT. Translation: CASSQQGYTQYF. The chain is built from TRBV7-2 and TRBJ2-3; 7 bases are shared with TRBD1. Looked up from germline, CDR1 is SGHTA and CDR2 is FQGNSA. Losses at the gene ends were 5 bases for V and 7 bases for J; bases not matched to a gene: 3. CDR3 length: 12 residues.

The chain is built from TRBV6-6 and TRBJ2-3, with D perhaps assigned TRBD1 or TRBD2 (5 bases each). Trimming removed 4 bases at V and 4 bases at J, with 15 bases between. The germline CDR1 and CDR2 sequences are MNHNY and SVGAGI (reference sequence). There are 15 residues in the CDR3. The CDR3 here is CASSSRGKKADTQYF. The CDR3 region has the DNA TGTGCCAGCAGTTCCCGGGGCAAGAAGGCAGATACGCAGTATTTT.

This clone has more than one count but fewer than ten. The gene calls are TRBV4-1 and TRBJ2-1; 8 bases are a match to TRBD1. V gave up 0 bases and J gave up 6 bases; unmatched junction bases: 4. CDR1 and CDR2 (germline): MGHRA, YSYEKL. CDR3 length equals 15 residues. The CDR3, as DNA: TGCGCCAGCAGCCAAGAACAGGGGGTCATCAATGAGCAGTTCTTC. Amino acid sequence: CASSQEQGVINEQFF.

The chain recombines TRBV5-6 with TRBJ2-5; 11 bases are a match to TRBD2. The CDR3 is 15 amino acids. Germline V gives CDR1 SGHDT, CDR2 YYEEEE. The junction had 3 bases not matched to a gene; V was cut back by 4 bases and J by 1 base. The CDR3 DNA reads TGTGCCAGCAGCCCAACTAGCGGGGGCCAAGAGACCCAGTACTTC. It yields the protein CASSPTSGGQETQYF.